These 22 T cell receptor beta chains share one sample of origin, sequenced in a study of radiotherapy plus CTLA-4 blockade in lung cancer. Sequencing used immunoSEQ multiplex PCR; TCRdb keeps in-frame clones, though not all of them. The sample has more than 25,000 clones, about four fifths seen once. The starting material was peripheral blood, obtained from a patient treated with radiotherapy plus ipilimumab. These receptors came from a human donor with non-small cell lung cancer that progressed on radiotherapy plus ipilimumab.

The chain joins TRBV7-4 to TRBJ2-1; possibly TRBD1 or TRBD2 for D (6 bases each). CDR1 and CDR2 (germline): SGHVT, SQSDAQ. The length of the CDR3 is 13 residues. V shed 2 bases and J shed 9 bases, with 11 bases lying between them. The CDR3 nucleotides are TGTGCCAGCAGCTTAATAGGAGGGGGTGAGCAGTTCTTC. Protein sequence: CASSLIGGGEQFF.

A few counts support this clone. V is TRBV5-6 and J is TRBJ2-2; the D gene is possibly TRBD2 (6 bases). V lost 4 bases to trimming and J lost 0 bases, with 13 bases between them. The CDR3 has 16 residues. Germline V gene sequence: CDR1 SGHDT, CDR2 YYEEEE. CDR3: CASSRTWGANTGELFF. Here the CDR3 DNA reads TGTGCCAGCAGCCGGACGTGGGGGGCGAACACCGGGGAGCTGTTTTTT.

The rearrangement links TRBV11-2 to TRBJ1-1, with D uncertain. The CDR3 runs to 14 residues. Trimming took 1 base from V and 1 from J, leaving 7 bases between them. Germline V gene data show CDR1 as SGHAT and CDR2 as FQNNGV. The CDR3 nucleotides read TGTGCCAGCAGCTTAGGTGGACCGAACACTGAAGCTTTCTTT. Amino acid sequence: CASSLGGPNTEAFF.

CDR3 bases: TGTGCCAGCAGCTTGCCGGGACAGGGGGCGACCACAAACATTCAGTACTTC. This encodes CASSLPGQGATTNIQYF. The chain combines TRBV5-4 with TRBJ2-4; TRBD1 matches 12 bases. J gave up 6 bases and V 1 base, and 8 bases lay outside the gene matches. CDR1 and CDR2 from the germline V gene are SGHNT and YYREEE (reference sequence). The CDR3 consists of 17 residues.

This clone was seen just once. The CDR3 loop reads CASSPRRQGGEKLFF. Written as DNA, the CDR3 is TGTGCCAGCAGCCCCCGTCGACAGGGGGGCGAAAAACTGTTTTTT. The chain employs TRBV5-6 and TRBJ1-4; TRBD1 matches at 9 bases. The length of the CDR3 is 15 residues. From germline, CDR1 is SGHDT and CDR2 YYEEEE. V lost 4 bases, J lost 8 bases, and 9 bases stayed unmatched.

This clone showed up just a few times. The CDR3 region has the DNA TGTGCCAGCAGCCAAGCCCCTATGGGGGCTAGCACAGATACGCAGTATTTT. Its translation is CASSQAPMGASTDTQYF. V usage is TRBV14 and J usage is TRBJ2-3, with a weak D call TRBD1 (6 bases). Per germline, CDR1 SGHDN and CDR2 FVKESK. Trimming took off 1 base at V and 0 bases at J, with 14 bases between the two ends. The length of the CDR3 is 17 residues. Supplemented by reference TRBV14 and TRBJ2-3, the full variable domain reads EAGVTQFPSHSVIEKGQTVTLRCDPISGHDNLYWYRRVMGKEIKFLLHFVKESKQDESGMPNNRFLAERTGGTYSTLKVQPAELEDSGVYFCASSQAPMGASTDTQYFGPGTRLTVL.

This chain connects TRBV27 to TRBJ2-7, with no clear D. The V and J ends lost 1 base and 2 bases respectively, with 9 bases between them. The CDR3 has 14 residues. Germline V lookup: CDR1 MNHEY, CDR2 SMNVEV (reference sequence). The CDR3: CASSLYIAAYEQYF. For the CDR3, the DNA is TGTGCCAGCAGTTTATACATAGCCGCCTACGAGCAGTACTTC.

CDR3 sequence: CASSEYSTYGYTF. Here the CDR3 DNA reads TGTGCCAGCAGTGAATACAGCACCTATGGCTACACCTTC. This chain links TRBV6-5 with TRBJ1-2, with no clear D. Germline lookup yields CDR1 MNHEY and CDR2 SVGAGI. The V and J ends lost 5 bases and 4 bases respectively, with 11 bases between them. The CDR3 covers 13 residues.

The chain couples TRBV4-1 to TRBJ2-2; D not certain. Germline CDR1 reads MGHRA; CDR2 reads YSYEKL. V shed 2 bases and J shed 8 bases, with 9 bases lying between them. The CDR3 runs 13 residues. The DNA for the CDR3 is TGCGCCAGCAGCCAAAGCTCATCGGGGGAGCTGTTTTTT. Translating gives CASSQSSSGELFF.

This clone was detected a few times. V gene TRBV7-9 combines with J gene TRBJ1-4, with D tentatively TRBD1 (6 bases). V was trimmed by 5 bases and J by 8 bases, leaving 15 bases between them. Germline CDR1 is SEHNR and CDR2 is FQNEAQ (reference sequence). The CDR3 sequence is 14 residues long. CDR3 nucleotides: TGTGCCAGCAGCCAAGGGGGGAAAGGGGAAAAACTGTTTTTT. This encodes CASSQGGKGEKLFF.

The chain has TRBV9 and TRBJ1-1, with 12 bases that match TRBD1. The CDR3 covers 18 residues. CDR1 SGDLS and CDR2 YYNGEE come from the germline V gene. The ends lost 0 bases at V and 5 bases at J; junction bases unmatched: 11. The CDR3: CASSVVPPGTGGGTEAFF. The CDR3 region has the DNA TGTGCCAGCAGCGTAGTCCCCCCCGGGACAGGGGGCGGGACTGAAGCTTTCTTT.

This clone was recorded a few times. This chain joins TRBV30 and TRBJ2-7, with unresolved D. The germline V gene has CDR1 GTSNPN and CDR2 SVGIG (reference sequence). This CDR3 has 15 amino acids. Trimming took off 1 base at V and 1 base at J, with 14 bases between the two ends. This CDR3 reads CAWSAHPDGSYEQYF. Here the CDR3 DNA reads TGTGCCTGGAGTGCGCATCCGGACGGGTCCTACGAGCAGTACTTC.

The J gene is TRBJ2-7, the V gene TRBV28; 7 nucleotides agree with TRBD2. Looked up from germline, CDR1 is MDHEN and CDR2 is SYDVKM. V lost 3 bases and J lost 0; bases outside the gene matches: 5. The CDR3 totals 15 residues. CDR3 DNA sequence: TGTGCCAGCAGTTTCGAGGCGGGAGTCTCCTACGAGCAGTACTTC. Its translation is CASSFEAGVSYEQYF.

This clone was counted a few times. The rearrangement joins TRBV5-6 to TRBJ2-7; D is undetermined. Germline V CDR1 and CDR2: SGHDT, YYEEEE. The CDR3 extends over 14 amino acids. Trimming removed 4 bases from V and 2 bases from J, with 13 bases in between. The CDR3 nucleotides are TGTGCCAGCAGCCTGGAGTGGAAGCCCTACGAGCAGTACTTC. It yields the protein CASSLEWKPYEQYF.

The chain has TRBV6-5 and TRBJ1-1; D possibly corresponds to TRBD1 (5 bases). CDR1 and CDR2 (germline): MNHEY, SVGAGI. V lost 6 bases and J lost 1, with 15 bases in between. CDR3 length: 15 amino acids. The CDR3 bases are TGTGCCAGCAGCCCCCAGAGACAGTCGAACACTGAAGCTTTCTTT. Its translation is CASSPQRQSNTEAFF.

CDR3 nucleotide sequence: TGTGCCAGCAGCCTCCGGAGGACAGGGGATCAGCCCCAGCATTTT. Protein product: CASSLRRTGDQPQHF. V usage is TRBV4-2 and J usage is TRBJ1-5, with 9 bases identical to TRBD1. Germline CDR1 LGHNA, CDR2 YNFKEQ. The V segment lost 4 bases and the J segment 5 bases; nucleotides outside the gene matches: 6. The CDR3 loop spans 15 amino acids.

V gene TRBV28 combines with J gene TRBJ1-4; TRBD1 is a possible D gene (5 bases). V gave up 4 bases and J gave up 7 bases, with 19 bases separating them. The CDR3 covers 16 residues. The V gene's germline CDR1 is MDHEN and CDR2 SYDVKM. The CDR3 protein is CASSSRDGTKVEKLFF. In DNA form, the CDR3 reads TGTGCCAGCAGTTCGAGGGACGGGACCAAGGTTGAAAAACTGTTTTTT. The variable domain in full, completed from reference TRBV28 and TRBJ1-4, reads DVKVTQSSRYLVKRTGEKVFLECVQDMDHENMFWYRQDPGLGLRLIYFSYDVKMKEKGDIPEGYSVSREKKERFSLILESASTNQTSMYLCASSSRDGTKVEKLFFGSGTQLSVL.

The chain couples TRBV6-1 to TRBJ1-6, with D perhaps TRBD1 (6 bases). The germline V gene encodes CDR1 MNHNS and CDR2 SASEGT. There are 14 residues in the CDR3. The V and J ends lost 3 bases and 7 bases respectively, with 10 bases between them. In DNA form, the CDR3 reads TGTGCCAGCAGTGAGCAAACAGGGAATTCACCCCTCCACTTT. Protein sequence: CASSEQTGNSPLHF.

The V call is TRBV7-2, the J call TRBJ2-3; 12 bases match TRBD1. V dropped 3 bases and J dropped 8; count of bases not matched to a gene: 6. Germline values: CDR1 SGHTA, CDR2 FQGNSA. This CDR3 has 15 residues. For the CDR3, the DNA is TGTGCCAGCAGCTTGGGGACAGGGGGCACAAGTACGCAGTATTTT. It encodes CASSLGTGGTSTQYF.

The rearrangement joins TRBV6-5 to TRBJ2-1; maybe TRBD1 (7 bases). V shed 6 bases and J shed 12 bases, with 21 bases lying between them. CDR3 length: 14 amino acids. CDR1 is MNHEY, CDR2 SVGAGI, per germline. The CDR3 sequence is CASSSRGAQSGQFF. In DNA, the CDR3 is TGTGCCAGCAGCAGCAGGGGGGCCCAGAGCGGGCAGTTCTTC.

The chain joins TRBV5-1 to TRBJ2-3, with TRBD2 identical over 10 bases. The CDR3 contains 15 residues. The V gene end was trimmed by 0 bases and the J gene end by 7 bases; junction bases not matched to a gene: 5. Germline loops: CDR1 SGHRS, CDR2 YFSETQ. The DNA for the CDR3 is TGCGCCAGCAGCTTGGCAGCGGGGGGGCCAAATACGCAGTATTTT. Residues: CASSLAAGGPNTQYF.

This clone has a single count. The CDR3 region has the DNA TGCGCCAGCAGCTTGATGGGACAAACGAATAACGAGCAGTACTTC. Translating gives CASSLMGQTNNEQYF. V gene TRBV5-1 combines with J gene TRBJ2-7; D might be TRBD1 (6 bases). Germline CDR1 and CDR2: SGHRS and YFSETQ. V lost 1 base and J 5 bases, leaving 16 bases between the germline ends. The CDR3 is 15 residues long.